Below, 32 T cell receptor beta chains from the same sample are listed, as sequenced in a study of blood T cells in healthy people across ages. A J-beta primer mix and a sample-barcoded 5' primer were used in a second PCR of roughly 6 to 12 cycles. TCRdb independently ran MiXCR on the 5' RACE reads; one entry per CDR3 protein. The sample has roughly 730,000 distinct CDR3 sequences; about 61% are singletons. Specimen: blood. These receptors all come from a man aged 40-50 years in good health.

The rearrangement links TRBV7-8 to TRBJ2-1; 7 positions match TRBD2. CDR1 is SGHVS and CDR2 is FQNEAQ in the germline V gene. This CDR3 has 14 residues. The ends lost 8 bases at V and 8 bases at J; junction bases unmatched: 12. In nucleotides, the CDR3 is TGTGCCAGCTATATAGCGGGTTATCAGGATGAGCAGTTCTTC. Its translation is CASYIAGYQDEQFF.

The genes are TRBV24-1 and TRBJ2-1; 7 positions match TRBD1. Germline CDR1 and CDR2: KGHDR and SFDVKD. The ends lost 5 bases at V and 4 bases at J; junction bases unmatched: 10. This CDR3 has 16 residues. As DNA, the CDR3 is TGTGCCACCAGTGCTCAAATCGGGACAGTTTACAATGAGCAGTTCTTC. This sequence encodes CATSAQIGTVYNEQFF.

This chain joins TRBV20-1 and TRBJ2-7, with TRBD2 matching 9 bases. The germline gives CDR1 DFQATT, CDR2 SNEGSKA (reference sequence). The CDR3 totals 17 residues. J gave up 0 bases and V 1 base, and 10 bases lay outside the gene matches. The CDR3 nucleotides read TGCAGTGCTAGAGTAGGGCGGGGGGGCCCAAGCTCCTACGAGCAGTACTTC. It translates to CSARVGRGGPSSYEQYF.

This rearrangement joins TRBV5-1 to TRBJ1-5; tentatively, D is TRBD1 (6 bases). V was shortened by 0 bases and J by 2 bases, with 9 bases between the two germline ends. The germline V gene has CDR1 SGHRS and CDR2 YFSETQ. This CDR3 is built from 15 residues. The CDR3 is CASSLAGVRNQPQHF. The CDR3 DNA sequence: TGCGCCAGCAGCTTGGCAGGGGTACGCAATCAGCCCCAGCATTTT. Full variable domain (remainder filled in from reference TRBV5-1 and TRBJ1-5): KAGVTQTPRYLIKTRGQQVTLSCSPISGHRSVSWYQQTPGQGLQFLFEYFSETQRNKGNFPGRFSGRQFSNSRSEMNVSTLELGDSALYLCASSLAGVRNQPQHFGDGTRLSIL.

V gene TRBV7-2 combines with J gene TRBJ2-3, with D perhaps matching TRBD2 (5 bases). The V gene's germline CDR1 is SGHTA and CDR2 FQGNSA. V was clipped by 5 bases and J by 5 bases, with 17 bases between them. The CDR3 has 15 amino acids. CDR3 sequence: CASSPDLRRLDTQYF. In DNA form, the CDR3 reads TGTGCCAGCAGCCCCGACTTGCGGAGGTTAGATACGCAGTATTTT.

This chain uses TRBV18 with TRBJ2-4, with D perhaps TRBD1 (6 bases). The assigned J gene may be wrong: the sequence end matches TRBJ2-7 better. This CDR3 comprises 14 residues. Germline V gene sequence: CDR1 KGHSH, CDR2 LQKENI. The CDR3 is CASSHGQPSGEQYF. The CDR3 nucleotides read TGTGCCAGCTCACACGGACAGCCGAGCGGCGAGCAGTACTTC.

CDR3 sequence reads: CATSRTIATNEKLFF. As DNA, the CDR3 is TGTGCCACCAGCAGAACGATTGCAACTAATGAAAAACTGTTTTTT. V usage is TRBV15 and J usage is TRBJ1-4; D gene ambiguous. Deletions cut 2 bases from V and 0 bases from J, with 7 bases between. CDR3 length: 15 amino acids. Germline CDR1 reads LNHNV; CDR2 reads YYDKDF (reference sequence).

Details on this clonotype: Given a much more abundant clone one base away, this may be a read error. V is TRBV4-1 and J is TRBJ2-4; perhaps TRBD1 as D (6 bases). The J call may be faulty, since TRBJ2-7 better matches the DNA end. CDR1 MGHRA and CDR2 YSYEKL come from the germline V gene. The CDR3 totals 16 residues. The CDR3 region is CACSQDDRSSSGEQYF. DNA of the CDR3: TGCGCCTGCAGCCAAGATGACAGGTCATCTTCCGGCGAGCAGTACTTC.

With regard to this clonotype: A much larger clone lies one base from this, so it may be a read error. In nucleotides, the CDR3 is TGTGCCAGCAGTGAAGGTACTAGTGACACAGATACGCAGTATTTT. Its protein is CASSEGTSDTDTQYF. The rearrangement uses TRBV10-3 and TRBJ2-3; tentatively, D is TRBD2 (5 bases). Germline loops: CDR1 ENHRY, CDR2 SYGVKD. The CDR3 has 15 residues.

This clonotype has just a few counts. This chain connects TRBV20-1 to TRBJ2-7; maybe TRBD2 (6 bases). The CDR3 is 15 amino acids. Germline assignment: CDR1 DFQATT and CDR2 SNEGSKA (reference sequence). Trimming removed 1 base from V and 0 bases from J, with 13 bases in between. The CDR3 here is CSARGGAGLSYEQYF. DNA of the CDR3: TGCAGTGCTAGAGGCGGAGCGGGCCTCTCCTACGAGCAGTACTTC.

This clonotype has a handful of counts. CDR3: CASSSGGTNEKLFF. The CDR3 region has the DNA TGTGCCAGCAGTTCCGGGGGAACTAATGAAAAACTGTTTTTT. The V call is TRBV28, the J call TRBJ1-4, with a tentative D call TRBD1 (5 bases). The V gene's germline CDR1 is MDHEN and CDR2 SYDVKM. V was shortened by 4 bases and J by 1 base, with 7 bases between the two germline ends. The CDR3 sequence is 14 residues long.

CDR3 coding DNA: TGCGCCAGCAGCTTGGCATCCTTAACCGGCGGGGCGGATACGCAGTATTTT. Protein: CASSLASLTGGADTQYF. The gene calls are TRBV5-1 and TRBJ2-3; D might be TRBD2 (6 bases). CDR3 length: 17 amino acids. V gave up 0 bases and J gave up 6 bases, with 20 bases separating them. Germline CDR1 and CDR2: SGHRS and YFSETQ.

As DNA, the CDR3 is TGTGCCAGCAGTTCCCCTAGCGGGACTGGCTACGAGCAGTACTTC. Its protein product is CASSSPSGTGYEQYF. The chain couples TRBV28 to TRBJ2-7; 9 nucleotides agree with TRBD2. The CDR3 has 15 amino acids. Per germline, CDR1 MDHEN and CDR2 SYDVKM. J gave up 3 bases and V 4 bases, and 7 bases lay outside the gene matches.

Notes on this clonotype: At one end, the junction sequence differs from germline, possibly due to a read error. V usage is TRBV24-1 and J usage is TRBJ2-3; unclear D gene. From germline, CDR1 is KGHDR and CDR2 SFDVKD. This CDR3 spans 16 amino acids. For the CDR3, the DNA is TGTACCACCAGTGACCCCATGGCCCCTGCATCAGGTACGCAGTATTTT. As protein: CTTSDPMAPASGTQYF.

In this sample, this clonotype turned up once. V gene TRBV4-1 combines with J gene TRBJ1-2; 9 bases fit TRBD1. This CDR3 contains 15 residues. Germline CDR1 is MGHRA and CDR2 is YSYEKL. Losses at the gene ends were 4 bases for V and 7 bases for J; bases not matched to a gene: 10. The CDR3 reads CASSPRDRELGGYTF. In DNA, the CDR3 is TGCGCCAGCAGCCCCCGGGACAGGGAGTTGGGTGGCTACACCTTC.

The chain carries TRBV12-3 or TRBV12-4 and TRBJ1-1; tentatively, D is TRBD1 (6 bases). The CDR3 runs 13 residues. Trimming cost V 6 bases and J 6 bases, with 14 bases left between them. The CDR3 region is CASSGRGLAEAFF. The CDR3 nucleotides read TGTGCCAGCAGCGGCAGGGGTCTCGCTGAAGCTTTCTTT.

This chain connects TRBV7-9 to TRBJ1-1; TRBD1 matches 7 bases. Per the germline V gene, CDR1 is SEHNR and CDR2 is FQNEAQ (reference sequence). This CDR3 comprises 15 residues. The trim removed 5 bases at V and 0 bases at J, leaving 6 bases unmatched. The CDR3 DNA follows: TGTGCCAGCAGCCAGCCGGGACAGATGAACACTGAAGCTTTCTTT. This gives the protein CASSQPGQMNTEAFF.

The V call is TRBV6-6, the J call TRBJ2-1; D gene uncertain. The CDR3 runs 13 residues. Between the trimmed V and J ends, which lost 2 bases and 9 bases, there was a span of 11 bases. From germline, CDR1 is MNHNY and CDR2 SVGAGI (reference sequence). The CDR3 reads CASSYGTVGEQFF. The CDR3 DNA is TGTGCCAGCAGTTACGGAACGGTGGGTGAGCAGTTCTTC.

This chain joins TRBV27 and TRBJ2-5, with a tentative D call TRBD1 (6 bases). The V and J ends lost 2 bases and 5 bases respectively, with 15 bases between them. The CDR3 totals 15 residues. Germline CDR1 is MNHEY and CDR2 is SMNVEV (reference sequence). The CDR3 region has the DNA TGTGCCAGCAGTTTAGATACAGGGATTTGGGAGACCCAGTACTTC. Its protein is CASSLDTGIWETQYF.

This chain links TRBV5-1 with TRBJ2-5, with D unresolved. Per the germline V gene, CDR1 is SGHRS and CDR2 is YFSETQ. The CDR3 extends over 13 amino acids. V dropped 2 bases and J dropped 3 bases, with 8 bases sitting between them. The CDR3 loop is CASSFLLEETQYF. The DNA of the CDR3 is TGCGCCAGCAGCTTCCTTCTAGAAGAGACCCAGTACTTC.

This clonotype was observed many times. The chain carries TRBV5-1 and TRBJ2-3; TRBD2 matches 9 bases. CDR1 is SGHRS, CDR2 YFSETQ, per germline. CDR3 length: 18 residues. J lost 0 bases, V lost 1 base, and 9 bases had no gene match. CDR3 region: CASSLFLAGSTSTDTQYF. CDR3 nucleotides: TGCGCCAGCAGCTTGTTCCTAGCGGGGTCCACTAGCACAGATACGCAGTATTTT.

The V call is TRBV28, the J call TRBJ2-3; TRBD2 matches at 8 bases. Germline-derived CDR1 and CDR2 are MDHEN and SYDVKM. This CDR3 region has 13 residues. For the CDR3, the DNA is TGTGGAAGTAGCGGGGACAGCACAGATACGCAGTATTTT. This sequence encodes CGSSGDSTDTQYF.

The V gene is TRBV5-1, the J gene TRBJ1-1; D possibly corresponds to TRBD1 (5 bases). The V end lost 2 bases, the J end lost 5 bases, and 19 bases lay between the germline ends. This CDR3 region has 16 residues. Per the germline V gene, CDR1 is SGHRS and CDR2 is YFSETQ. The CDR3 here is CASSFGSGARGTEAFF. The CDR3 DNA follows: TGCGCCAGCAGCTTTGGTTCCGGGGCTAGAGGTACTGAAGCTTTCTTT.

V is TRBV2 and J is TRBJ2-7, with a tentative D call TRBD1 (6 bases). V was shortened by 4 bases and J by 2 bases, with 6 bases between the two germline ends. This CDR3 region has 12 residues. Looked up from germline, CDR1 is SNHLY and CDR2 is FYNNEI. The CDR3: CASSGTAYEQYF. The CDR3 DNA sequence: TGTGCCAGCAGTGGGACAGCCTACGAGCAGTACTTC.

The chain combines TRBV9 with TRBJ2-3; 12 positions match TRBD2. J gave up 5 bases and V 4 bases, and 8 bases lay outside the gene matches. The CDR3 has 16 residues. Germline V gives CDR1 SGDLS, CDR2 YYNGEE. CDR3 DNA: TGTGCCAGCAGCCCACGACTAGCGGGAGTTGTAGATACGCAGTATTTT. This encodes CASSPRLAGVVDTQYF.

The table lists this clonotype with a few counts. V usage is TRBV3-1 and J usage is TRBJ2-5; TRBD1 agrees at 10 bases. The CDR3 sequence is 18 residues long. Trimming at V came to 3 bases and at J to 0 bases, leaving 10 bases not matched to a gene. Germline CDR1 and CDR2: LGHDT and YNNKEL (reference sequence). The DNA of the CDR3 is TGTGCCAGCAGCCAGGAGACAGGGGGCACGGTGTACCAAGAGACCCAGTACTTC. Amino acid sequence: CASSQETGGTVYQETQYF.

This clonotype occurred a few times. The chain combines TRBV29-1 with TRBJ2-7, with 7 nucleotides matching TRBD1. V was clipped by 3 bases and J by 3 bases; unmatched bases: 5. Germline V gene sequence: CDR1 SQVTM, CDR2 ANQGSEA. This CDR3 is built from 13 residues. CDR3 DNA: TGCAGCGTTGACAGCAGGGACAGCTACGAGCAGTACTTC. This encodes CSVDSRDSYEQYF.

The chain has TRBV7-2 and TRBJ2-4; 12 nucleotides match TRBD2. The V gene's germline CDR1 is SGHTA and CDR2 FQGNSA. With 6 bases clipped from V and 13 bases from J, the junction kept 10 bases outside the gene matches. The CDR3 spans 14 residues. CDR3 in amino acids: CASSPTSGRHQQYF. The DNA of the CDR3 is TGTGCCAGCAGTCCGACTAGCGGGAGACACCAGCAGTACTTC.

The CDR3 sequence: CSTQATSGSSEQYF. The CDR3 nucleotides are TGCAGCACACAGGCAACTAGCGGGAGTAGCGAGCAGTACTTC. The chain is built from TRBV29-1 and TRBJ2-4, with 11 bases that match TRBD2. Gene TRBJ2-7 matches the end of the DNA better, so the J call may be wrong. Germline V gene sequence: CDR1 SQVTM, CDR2 ANQGSEA. The CDR3 length is 14 residues.

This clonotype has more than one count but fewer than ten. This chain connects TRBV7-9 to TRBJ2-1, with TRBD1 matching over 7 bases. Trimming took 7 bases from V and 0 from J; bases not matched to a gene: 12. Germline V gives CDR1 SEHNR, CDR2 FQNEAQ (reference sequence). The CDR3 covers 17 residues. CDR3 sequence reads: CASKKHRGPSSYNEQFF. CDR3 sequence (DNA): TGTGCCAGCAAAAAACACAGGGGCCCGAGCTCCTACAATGAGCAGTTCTTC.

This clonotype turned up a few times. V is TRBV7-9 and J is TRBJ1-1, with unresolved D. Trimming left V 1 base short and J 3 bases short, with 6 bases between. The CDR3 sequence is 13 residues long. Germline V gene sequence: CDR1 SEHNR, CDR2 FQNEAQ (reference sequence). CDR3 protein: CASSLGVDTEAFF. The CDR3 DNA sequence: TGTGCCAGCAGCTTAGGGGTGGACACTGAAGCTTTCTTT.

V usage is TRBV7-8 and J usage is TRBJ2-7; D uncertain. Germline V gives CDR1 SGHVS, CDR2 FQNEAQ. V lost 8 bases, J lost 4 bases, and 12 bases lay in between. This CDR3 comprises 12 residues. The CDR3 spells CASGIRSYEQYF. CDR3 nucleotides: TGTGCCAGCGGCATACGGTCGTACGAGCAGTACTTC.